A single sample is the source of the 17 T cell receptor beta chains below, sequenced in a study of cytomegalovirus exposure and HLA in healthy donors. The PCR ran on 60 Vbeta and 13 Jbeta primers. Measured with immunoSEQ multiplex PCR; TCRdb has only the in-frame clones, and not every one. Of fewer than 250,000 clones listed, 70% to 75% were seen once; the top ten hold about 3.1%. Sequencing was done on a sample of PBMCs. These receptors originate from a woman between 25 and 40 years old in good health and CMV-seropositive.

The chain links TRBV5-1 to TRBJ2-6; D possibly corresponds to TRBD2 (6 bases). The length of the CDR3 is 18 residues. The germline gives CDR1 SGHRS, CDR2 YFSETQ. V was pared by 0 bases and J by 0 bases, with 13 bases between. The CDR3 sequence is CASSLDRTTPSGANVLTF. The CDR3 DNA reads TGCGCCAGCAGCTTGGACAGGACTACCCCCTCTGGGGCCAACGTCCTGACTTTC.

The chain recombines TRBV29-1 with TRBJ2-7, with D possibly TRBD1 on 6 matching bases. Germline V lookup: CDR1 SQVTM, CDR2 ANQGSEA. V shed 6 bases and J shed 4 bases, with 13 bases lying between them. This CDR3 contains 12 residues. The CDR3 region has the DNA TGCAGCGTGCCAGGGGTGGGGTACGAGCAGTACTTC. Its translation is CSVPGVGYEQYF.

The chain employs TRBV20-1 and TRBJ2-7; D gene ambiguous. Trimming removed 6 bases from V and 5 bases from J, with 11 bases in between. Germline loops: CDR1 DFQATT, CDR2 SNEGSKA (reference sequence). This CDR3 is 11 amino acids long. The CDR3 reads CSAPFPNEQYF. The CDR3 bases are TGCAGTGCCCCATTTCCAAACGAGCAGTACTTC.

The V gene is TRBV5-3, the J gene TRBJ1-5; 10 nucleotides agree with TRBD1. TRBV5-3 falls under the ORF class, with uncertain function. The trim removed 0 bases at V and 3 bases at J, leaving 24 bases unmatched. This CDR3 is built from 23 residues. The CDR3 DNA follows: TGTGCCAGAAGCTTGGCTTCCCATCATGGTGGACAGGGGGTAACGTTTTTCAATCAGCCCCAGCATTTT. Amino acids: CARSLASHHGGQGVTFFNQPQHF.

This chain joins TRBV27 and TRBJ2-2; possible D gene TRBD2, 5 bases. With 1 base removed from V and 1 base from J, the gap between germline ends came to 16 bases. The germline CDR1 and CDR2 sequences are MNHEY and SMNVEV (reference sequence). The CDR3 has 18 residues. CDR3 amino acids: CASSLYLSGGGNTGELFF. Written as DNA, the CDR3 is TGTGCCAGCAGTTTATACCTAAGCGGAGGCGGGAACACCGGGGAGCTGTTTTTT.

The chain couples TRBV13 to TRBJ2-2; TRBD2 matches 12 bases. With 4 bases clipped from V and 5 bases from J, the junction kept 5 bases outside the gene matches. Germline V gives CDR1 PRHDT, CDR2 FYEKMQ (reference sequence). This CDR3 spans 16 amino acids. The CDR3 region is CASSYGLAGRTGELFF. CDR3 nucleotide sequence: TGTGCCAGCAGCTACGGACTAGCGGGACGGACCGGGGAGCTGTTTTTT.

V is TRBV15 and J is TRBJ1-5; TRBD1 matches at 9 bases. CDR1 and CDR2 (germline): LNHNV, YYDKDF (reference sequence). V shed 5 bases, J shed 3 bases, and the junction held 8 bases outside the gene matches. This CDR3 spans 16 amino acids. This CDR3 reads CATSSRTGAPNQPQHF. The DNA for the CDR3 is TGTGCCACCAGCTCCCGGACAGGGGCGCCCAATCAGCCCCAGCATTTT.

V is TRBV30 and J is TRBJ2-5, with D unclear. CDR1 and CDR2 from the germline V gene are GTSNPN and SVGIG (reference sequence). The CDR3 extends over 15 amino acids. Between the trimmed V and J ends, which lost 4 bases and 3 bases, there was a span of 18 bases. The CDR3 sequence: CAWTSGVRVEETQYF. The CDR3 DNA follows: TGTGCCTGGACCTCGGGTGTACGGGTAGAAGAGACCCAGTACTTC.

In its sample, this clone was seen a few times. The CDR3: CASSLESIETQYF. The CDR3 DNA sequence: TGTGCCAGCAGCTTAGAGAGCATTGAGACCCAGTACTTC. V and J are TRBV7-8 and TRBJ2-5, with D hard to call. V shed 1 base and J shed 5 bases, with 8 bases lying between them. Looked up from germline, CDR1 is SGHVS and CDR2 is FQNEAQ. The length of the CDR3 is 13 residues.

This clone was observed once. This chain links TRBV5-1 with TRBJ2-3; a weak D match, TRBD2 (5 bases). The CDR3 is made up of 14 amino acids. Trimming stripped 7 bases from V and 5 bases from J, with 17 bases between. Germline V gene data show CDR1 as SGHRS and CDR2 as YFSETQ. CDR3 coding DNA: TGCGCCAGCCGAGTAGAAGGGAGAGGAGATACGCAGTATTTT. Protein sequence: CASRVEGRGDTQYF.

This rearrangement joins TRBV7-8 to TRBJ1-5; 7 bases are a match to TRBD1. Germline trimming cut 5 bases from V and 7 bases from J; bases unmatched to any gene: 8. Germline CDR1 and CDR2: SGHVS and FQNEAQ. The CDR3 spans 14 residues. The CDR3 DNA is TGTGCCAGCAGCCACAGGGGATACGGCCAGCCCCAGCATTTT. The encoded protein is CASSHRGYGQPQHF. The full variable domain, its missing parts supplied by reference TRBV7-8 and TRBJ1-5, is GAGVSQSPRYKVAKRGQDVALRCDPISGHVSLFWYQQALGQGPEFLTYFQNEAQLDKSGLPSDRFFAERPEGSVSTLKIQRTQQEDSAVYLCASSHRGYGQPQHFGDGTRLSIL.

The gene calls are TRBV15 and TRBJ1-5; D unclear. The CDR3 length is 13 residues. Trimming took 0 bases from V and 5 from J, leaving 5 bases between them. The germline CDR1 and CDR2 sequences are LNHNV and YYDKDF (reference sequence). The DNA for the CDR3 is TGTGCCACCAGCAGAGATCGGGATCAGCCCCAGCATTTT. This codes for CATSRDRDQPQHF.

V usage is TRBV29-1 and J usage is TRBJ1-1; D perhaps matches TRBD1 (5 bases). This CDR3 is 13 amino acids long. Germline CDR1 reads SQVTM; CDR2 reads ANQGSEA. The V end was cut by 4 bases, the J end by 4 bases, with 13 bases between. The CDR3 reads CSVGGGFGTEAFF. For the CDR3, the DNA is TGCAGCGTTGGCGGGGGGTTTGGCACTGAAGCTTTCTTT.

The chain is built from TRBV6-1 and TRBJ2-1; 11 bases are shared with TRBD1. CDR1 and CDR2 from the germline V gene are MNHNS and SASEGT. This CDR3 is 18 amino acids long. Trimming at V came to 4 bases and at J to 6 bases, leaving 14 bases not matched to a gene. CDR3 sequence reads: CASSAGQGAQAGVNEQFF. The DNA of the CDR3 is TGTGCCAGCAGTGCCGGACAGGGGGCACAAGCGGGAGTCAATGAGCAGTTCTTC.

The V gene is TRBV5-8, the J gene TRBJ1-5, with TRBD1 as a possible D gene (6 bases). V was trimmed by 4 bases and J by 0 bases, leaving 14 bases between them. Germline V gives CDR1 SGHTS, CDR2 YDEGEE. The CDR3 sequence is 16 residues long. The CDR3 DNA reads TGTGCCAGCAGCCCTCGGGACATGTATAGCAATCAGCCCCAGCATTTT. Protein sequence: CASSPRDMYSNQPQHF.

This chain links TRBV5-4 with TRBJ2-1, with 8 bases fitting TRBD1. The J segment lost 3 bases and the V segment lost 4 bases, leaving 3 bases of the junction unmatched. The CDR3 extends over 14 amino acids. The germline V gene encodes CDR1 SGHNT and CDR2 YYREEE (reference sequence). The CDR3 DNA is TGTGCCAGCAGCCAGGGACAGGTCTACAATGAGCAGTTCTTC. Translating gives CASSQGQVYNEQFF.

The rearrangement uses TRBV6-5 and TRBJ2-3, with 8 bases lining up with TRBD2. J gave up 0 bases and V 6 bases, and 5 bases lay outside the gene matches. The CDR3 runs 15 residues. Germline assignment: CDR1 MNHEY and CDR2 SVGAGI. CDR3 protein: CASRQLAASTDTQYF. CDR3 DNA: TGTGCCAGCAGGCAACTAGCGGCTAGCACAGATACGCAGTATTTT.